Listed below are T cell receptor beta chains from one sample, sequenced in a study of cytomegalovirus exposure and HLA in healthy donors. Sequencing used immunoSEQ multiplex PCR; TCRdb keeps in-frame clones, though not all of them. The table has tens of thousands of clones, 90% seen once; the top ten hold around 2.9%. The sequenced sample was PBMCs. These receptor sequences come from a man aged 18-30 years in good health and CMV-seronegative. CDR3s include the opening cysteine and the closing phenylalanine or tryptophan. D genes are given only for firm matches. Only some rows state a clone size, as once, few, many or a class for expanded clones.

>NA|TRBV29-1|TRBJ2-7|NA
TGCAGCGTTGAACTAGCTGACTACGAGCAGTACTTC
CSVELADYEQYF
>TRBD2|TRBV25-1|TRBJ2-1|NA
TGTGCCAGCAGGGGGACTAGCGGGAGTGAGCAGTTCTTC
CASRGTSGSEQFF
>TRBD1|TRBV19|TRBJ2-1|NA
TGTGCCAGTGGTAGGACAGGGCGCTACAATGAGCAGTTCTTC
CASGRTGRYNEQFF
>TRBD1|TRBV14|TRBJ2-4|NA
TGTGCCAGCAGCCAACACAGGGGATACATTCAGTACTTC
CASSQHRGYIQYF
>TRBD2|TRBV27|TRBJ2-3|NA
TGTGCCAGCAGTTCACTAGCGGCTAGCACAGATACGCAGTATTTT
CASSSLAASTDTQYF
>NA|TRBV28|TRBJ1-5|once
TGTGCCAGTTTACGGAGGGAGGCGAGCAATCAGCCCCAGCATTTT
CASLRREASNQPQHF
>NA|TRBV21-1|TRBJ2-1|NA
TGTGCCAGCAGCTCCCGACTAGCGGGAGGGGGCGAGCAGTTCTTC
CASSSRLAGGGEQFF
>TRBD1|TRBV27|TRBJ1-5|NA
TGTGCCAGCAGTTCCGGACAGGGAAATCAGCCCCAGCATTTT
CASSSGQGNQPQHF
>TRBD2|TRBV27|TRBJ2-7|NA
TGTGCCAGCAGTCTGACCCCACTAGCGAGAGAGCAGTACTTC
CASSLTPLAREQYF
>NA|TRBV27|TRBJ2-2|once
TGTGCCAGCAGTTTCAGCAGGGCGAACACCGGGGAGCTGTTTTTT
CASSFSRANTGELFF
>TRBD1|TRBV7-9|TRBJ1-1|NA
TGTGCCAGCAGTACACAGGGGTTTGAAGCTTTCTTT
CASSTQGFEAFF
>TRBD2|TRBV5-8|TRBJ2-1|NA
TGTGCCAGCAGCTTGACCCTAGCGGGAGGGCCAAGGACTTACAATGAGCAGTTCTTC
CASSLTLAGGPRTYNEQFF
>TRBD2|TRBV27|TRBJ2-5|NA
TGTGCCAGCAGGGGGGAGGCGGGAGAATGGGAGACCCAGTACTTC
CASRGEAGEWETQYF
>TRBD1|TRBV6-5|TRBJ1-1|NA
TGTGCCAGCACCCAGGGACAGGGAAGAACTGAAGCTTTCTTT
CASTQGQGRTEAFF
>NA|TRBV27|TRBJ1-5|NA
TGTGCCAGCAGTTTTCGGTATAGCAATCAGCCCCAGCATTTT
CASSFRYSNQPQHF
>TRBD2|TRBV5-4|TRBJ2-3|NA
TGTGCCAGCAGCTTGGAAGCTAGCGGGAGGGGCACAGATACGCAGTATTTT
CASSLEASGRGTDTQYF
>TRBD1|TRBV5-1|TRBJ1-5|NA
TGCGCCAGCAGCTTGGGGACAGGGAACAATCAGCCCCAGCATTTT
CASSLGTGNNQPQHF
>NA|TRBV6-1|TRBJ2-3|NA
TGTGCCAGCACCCGGGATATCACAGATACGCAGTATTTT
CASTRDITDTQYF
>NA|TRBV5-1|TRBJ2-5|NA
TGCGCCAGCAGCCCCGGGTGGCAAGAGACCCAGTACTTC
CASSPGWQETQYF
>TRBD1|TRBV5-1|TRBJ2-7|NA
TGCGCCAGCAGCTTTGCAACAGGGGGCGACGAGCAGTACTTC
CASSFATGGDEQYF
>TRBD1|TRBV7-2|TRBJ1-4|once
TGTGCCAGCAGCTTAGAAGGGGGCTTTGGAGAAAAACTGTTTTTT
CASSLEGGFGEKLFF
>NA|TRBV7-6|TRBJ2-1|NA
TGTGCCAGCAGCTTAGCGTGGGCTAGTAGCGATGAGCAGTTCTTC
CASSLAWASSDEQFF
>NA|TRBV25-1|TRBJ2-6|few
TGTGCCAGCAGTGCAAACAGGGCTGGGGCCAACGTCCTGACTTTC
CASSANRAGANVLTF
>NA|TRBV5-4|TRBJ1-2|NA
TGTGCCAGCAGCTTCGCAGGCGATCCTGGCTACACCTTC
CASSFAGDPGYTF
>TRBD2|TRBV2|TRBJ2-1|NA
TGTGCCAGCAGCTTAGCGGGAGCCCGATACAATGAGCAGTTCTTC
CASSLAGARYNEQFF
>NA|TRBV2|TRBJ2-5|NA
TGTGCCAGCAGTGATCGCCGGGGACAAGGGGAGACCCAGTACTTC
CASSDRRGQGETQYF
>NA|TRBV9|TRBJ2-3|once
TGTGCCAGCAGCGTGAGCGGCACTAGCACAGATACGCAGTATTTT
CASSVSGTSTDTQYF
>TRBD2|TRBV6-5|TRBJ2-5|NA
TGTGCCAGCAGCTCGTATAGCGGGGGGGGAGAGACCCAGTACTTC
CASSSYSGGGETQYF
>NA|TRBV29-1|TRBJ1-3|NA
TGCAGCGTTCACGTAGGGGTGTCTGGAAACACCATATATTTT
CSVHVGVSGNTIYF
>TRBD1|TRBV19|TRBJ2-7|few
TGTGCCAGTAACGTGGAGCCGGGAACAGGGGGACACGAGCAGTACTTC
CASNVEPGTGGHEQYF